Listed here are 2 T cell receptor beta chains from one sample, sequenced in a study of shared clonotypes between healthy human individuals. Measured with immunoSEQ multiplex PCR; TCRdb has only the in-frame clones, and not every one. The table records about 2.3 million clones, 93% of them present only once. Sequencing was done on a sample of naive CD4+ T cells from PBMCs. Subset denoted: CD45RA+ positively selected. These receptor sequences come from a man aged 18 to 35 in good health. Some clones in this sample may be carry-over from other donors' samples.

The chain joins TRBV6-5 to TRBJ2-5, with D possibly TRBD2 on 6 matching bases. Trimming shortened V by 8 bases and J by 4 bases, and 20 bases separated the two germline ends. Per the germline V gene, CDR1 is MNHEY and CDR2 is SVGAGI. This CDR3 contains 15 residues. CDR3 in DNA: TGTGCCAGCGCCGACGCGGGACTCCGGTCAGAGACCCAGTACTTC. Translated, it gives CASADAGLRSETQYF.

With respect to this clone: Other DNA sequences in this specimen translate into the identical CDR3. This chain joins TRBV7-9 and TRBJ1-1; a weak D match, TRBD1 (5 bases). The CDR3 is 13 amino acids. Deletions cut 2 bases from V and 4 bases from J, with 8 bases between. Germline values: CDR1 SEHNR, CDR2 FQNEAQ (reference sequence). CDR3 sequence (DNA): TGTGCCAGCAGCTTACAGGGAGGCACTGAAGCTTTCTTT. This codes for CASSLQGGTEAFF.